This record concerns one TCR beta chain sequence. The antigen this receptor binds is unknown. Per-base quality was not reported, and no clone a single base away is much larger than it. The sample is drawn from a study of blood T cell repertoires in COVID-19 (dated by TCRdb to 2020 to 2022). For the wider study: Collaborator samples came from the United States, Italy and Spain and covered acute and convalescent phases of COVID-19. The prospective study material was composed of cDNA or gDNA derived from T cells, B-cell-depleted T cells, or PBMCs. Subjects who had been exposed to COVID-19, were actively infected with it, or had recovered from it provided the deeply sampled blood TCRbeta repertoires that made up the dataset. The repertoires were made available in a free public database intended to serve as a resource for research on the immune response to SARS-CoV-2. The samples were drawn from two sources: the first 160 participants of the ongoing ImmuneRACE study, and 1,254 subjects contributed by 6 global collaborators. Nearly every sample came with metadata listing a de-identified subject ID, COVID-19 status, age in years and sex. Where HLA class I and class II types were available, the types were taken from metadata supplied by the sample provider, not from assay-based typing.

TCRbeta CDR3 regions were amplified from genomic DNA using the immunoSEQ Assay, a bias-controlled multiplex PCR. In the original analysis: Within the assay, amplification of reference gene primers was used to estimate how many nucleated cells each sample contained. To quantify the absolute abundance of each unique TCRbeta CDR3 rearrangement, sequence reads were collapsed and filtered. For each sample, productive Simpson clonality was calculated as the square root of Simpson's diversity index over productive rearrangements. In its TCRdb copy, this immuneACCESS table keeps in-frame sequences only and misses some clones. Where compared with another copy, unresolved V genes explain less than half of these, and the others have no known cause. V, J and clone size reflect that table, while D and trimming were determined from the DNA. The sample records about 70,000 clones, roughly 73% of which are singletons. Around 5.9% of the sample belongs to the ten largest clones.

Each collaborating institution followed its own protocols to collect whole blood in K2EDTA tubes. For TCRbeta analysis, collaborator samples were shipped as frozen whole blood, as isolated PBMCs, or as DNA extracted from either sample type. The V end gives up 1 base and the J end 3 bases, leaving 8 bases in the junction not matched to a gene. The CDR3, from cysteine to phenylalanine, totals 17 residues. CDR3 DNA is the only sequence kept; it has 51 bases, read in frame from the first base. For CDR1 and CDR2, the germline V gene lists LGHNA and YSLEER. Study-level results and caveats: The amount of clinical and demographic metadata varied by source and participant and was provided uncurated.

This TCR was sampled from a woman aged 60 to 75 with acute or convalescent COVID-19. The chain uses TRBV4-3 and TRBJ2-3; 9 middle bases align to TRBD1. Sequencing used peripheral blood. The bases are TGCGCCAGCAGCCAAGCTACAGGGGGCTATTATACAGATACGCAGTATTTT. This sequence encodes CASSQATGGYYTDTQYF.